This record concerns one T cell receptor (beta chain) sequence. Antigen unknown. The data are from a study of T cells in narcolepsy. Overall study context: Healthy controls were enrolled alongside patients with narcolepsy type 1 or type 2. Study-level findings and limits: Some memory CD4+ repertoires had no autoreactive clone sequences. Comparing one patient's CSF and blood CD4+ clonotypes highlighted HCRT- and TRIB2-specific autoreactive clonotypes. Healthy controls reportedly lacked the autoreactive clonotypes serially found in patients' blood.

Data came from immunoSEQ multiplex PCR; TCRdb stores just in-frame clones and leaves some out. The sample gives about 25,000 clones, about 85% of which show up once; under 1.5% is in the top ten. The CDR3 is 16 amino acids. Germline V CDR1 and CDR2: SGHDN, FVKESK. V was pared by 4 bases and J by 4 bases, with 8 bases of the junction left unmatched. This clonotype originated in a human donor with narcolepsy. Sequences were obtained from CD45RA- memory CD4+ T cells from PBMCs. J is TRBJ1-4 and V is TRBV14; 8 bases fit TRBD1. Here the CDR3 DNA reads TGTGCCAGCAGCCTACGATGGACAGGGCTTAATGAAAAACTGTTTTTT. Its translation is CASSLRWTGLNEKLFF.